The present T cell receptor beta chain was sequenced within a study of cytotoxic CD8 clonotypes in ibrutinib-treated CLL (dated by TCRdb to the early 2020s). General notes on the study: The cohort included roughly 15 treatment-naive and some 10 relapsed/refractory patients; around 18 were IGHV unmutated. Responses were partial in some 24 patients and complete in 2; after median approximately 5.5 years follow-up, about 14 stayed in remission and some twelve progressed. Samples at response were collected after a median of about 12 months of treatment, with a range of roughly 6 to 40 months. Samples averaged approximately 260,000 productive templates and 94,082 productive rearrangements. Longitudinal samples were available for about 30% of the 86 trial participants. Cryopreserved peripheral blood mononuclear cells were collected before treatment, at response, and at either disease progression or sustained remission. All remission and progressive disease samples were collected while patients were still receiving ibrutinib.

In light of the paper, this sample's time point label describes: progressive disease on ibrutinib. For TCR beta library preparation, approximately 2 micrograms of genomic DNA was extracted from cryopreserved PBMCs. Longitudinal blood samples from CLL patients on ibrutinib monotherapy underwent high-throughput TCR beta sequencing. The patients took part in an open-label, single-center phase 2 trial of ibrutinib monotherapy. A MiSeq instrument was used for deep resolution sequencing, which targeted depths ranging from 1 in 1 million up to 1 in 200,000 T cells, with coverage averaging 10x for each clonotype. The immunoSEQ hsTCRB Kit was used to generate the TCR beta libraries. On the study's bioinformatics: Data were analyzed with ImmunoSEQ Data Assistant and ImmunoSEQ Analyzer, with V, D and J genes assigned per IMGT definitions. Clonality, which ranges from 0 to 1, was calculated by subtracting the normalized Shannon entropy of productive rearrangement frequencies from one. Only overrepresented clonotypes making up at least 0.05% of the repertoire of each patient were included in the public clonotype analysis. Repertoires from 10 to 15 age-matched healthy donors in immuneACCESS were used as clonality controls. Not all clones reach the TCRdb copy of this immuneACCESS table, which keeps in-frame sequences only. Checked studies attribute under half of the gap to unresolved V genes and leave the rest unexplained. That table supplies the V and J calls and clone size; D and trimming were determined from the DNA. The sample table lists some 35,000 clones, 71% of them with a count of one. The ten largest clones take up 16% of the sample.

The paper as a whole reports these results and caveats: Public clonotypes were rare and either contracted or stayed stable during treatment, and the rise in clonality at ibrutinib response reflected the expansion of private clonotypes. Clonality rose at ibrutinib response, remained stable during sustained remission, and dropped back toward baseline at progression. Sampling times were not matched between sustained-remission and progressing patients, and lymph node repertoires were not studied. At baseline, clonality was higher than in age-matched healthy donors and showed a strong correlation with circulating CD8+ T-cell counts.

The cysteine opens and the phenylalanine closes a CDR3 of 16 amino acids. Just CDR3 DNA is preserved here, 48 bases in frame from base 1. V is trimmed back by 3 bases and J by 4 bases, and the junction contains 8 bases that no gene match accounts for. The germline V gene specifies MGHRA as CDR1 and YSYEKL as CDR2. On this clone: It has no known antigen specificity. The sample holds no much larger clone one base away, and base qualities are not on file.

The V and J segments used are TRBV4-1 and TRBJ1-2, with TRBD1 matching 10 junction bases. The sequence came from a human donor with chronic lymphocytic leukemia. Specimen: PBMCs, collected at disease progression, from a patient treated with ibrutinib. The nucleotides read TGCGCCAGCAGCCAGATGACAGGGGGCCATCCCTATGGCTACACCTTC. Its translation is CASSQMTGGHPYGYTF.